The 25 T cell receptor beta chains below come from one sample, sequenced in a study of vaccination effects on CD4 cells after COVID-19. Only in-frame clones appear in the TCRdb table, and some are missing; sequencing was by immunoSEQ multiplex PCR. The sample lists 40,000 to 50,000 clones; more than 60% were seen once. After expansion with viral peptide pools in the ViraFEST assay, antigen-specific CD4+ T cells were sequenced. When roughly eleven days of culture had elapsed, CD4+ T cells were isolated. According to PCR results, the person was infected with SARS-CoV-2 between March and December 2020. Antigens of these TCRs are unknown. The specimen comprised CD4+ T cells from PBMCs cultured with a peptide pool, sampled before COVID-19 vaccination. These receptors all stem from a human donor who had a prior SARS-CoV-2 infection.

The chain has TRBV2 and TRBJ2-2; D is possibly TRBD1 or TRBD2 (5 bases each). V lost 3 bases, J lost 6 bases, and 5 bases lay in between. The CDR3 sequence is 12 residues long. Germline assignment: CDR1 SNHLY and CDR2 FYNNEI. The CDR3 DNA sequence: TGTGCCAGCAGTGAGGGGGCCGGGGAGCTGTTTTTT. Its translation: CASSEGAGELFF.

The chain links TRBV5-1 to TRBJ1-6, with D unresolved. The CDR3 runs 14 residues. V lost 1 base to trimming and J lost 10 bases, with 12 bases between them. Looked up from germline, CDR1 is SGHRS and CDR2 is YFSETQ. The CDR3 protein is CASSLYPVNSPLHF. The CDR3 DNA reads TGCGCCAGCAGCTTGTATCCGGTAAACTCACCCCTCCACTTT.

The chain is built from TRBV2 and TRBJ2-1, with TRBD2 matching over 9 bases. This CDR3 is built from 17 residues. The trim removed 7 bases at V and 2 bases at J, leaving 12 bases unmatched. CDR1 SNHLY and CDR2 FYNNEI come from the germline V gene. In nucleotides, the CDR3 is TGTGCCAGCAACCTACGACTAGCGGTCCACCCCTACAATGAGCAGTTCTTC. Protein sequence: CASNLRLAVHPYNEQFF.

The chain is built from TRBV3-1 (or the pseudogene TRBV3-2) and TRBJ1-2, with D hard to call. Germline V gene sequence: CDR1 LGHDT, CDR2 YNNKEL (reference sequence). V was cut by 3 bases and J by 5 bases, with 7 bases left in between. The CDR3 length is 12 residues. In DNA form, the CDR3 reads TGTGCCAGCAGCCAGGAAAGGTATGGCTACACCTTC. Residues: CASSQERYGYTF.

The rearrangement uses TRBV7-3 and TRBJ2-1, with 9 bases matching TRBD2. This CDR3 contains 16 residues. The ends lost 0 bases at V and 12 bases at J; junction bases unmatched: 12. The germline V gene has CDR1 SGHTA and CDR2 FQGTGA. The CDR3 loop is CASSLTLASGTNGQFF. The CDR3, as DNA: TGTGCCAGCAGCTTAACGTTGGCTAGCGGGACCAACGGGCAGTTCTTC.

The chain has TRBV5-1 and TRBJ2-3, with unresolved D. The germline gives CDR1 SGHRS, CDR2 YFSETQ. The CDR3 is 15 amino acids. Between the trimmed V and J ends, which lost 0 bases and 0 bases, there was a span of 8 bases. The CDR3 nucleotides are TGCGCCAGCAGCTTGGCCCCCGGCAGCACAGATACGCAGTATTTT. Amino acid sequence: CASSLAPGSTDTQYF.

This chain connects TRBV4-1 to TRBJ2-7, with 8 bases lining up with TRBD1. Germline lookup yields CDR1 MGHRA and CDR2 YSYEKL. V lost 2 bases and J lost 9; bases outside the gene matches: 12. This CDR3 comprises 15 residues. The CDR3 DNA reads as TGCGCCAGCAGCCAACCGGGACAGGAGAGCCTACGGCAGTACTTC. Amino acids: CASSQPGQESLRQYF.

The V call is TRBV2, the J call TRBJ1-1, with D unclear. This CDR3 region has 13 residues. V lost 6 bases to trimming and J lost 7 bases, with 15 bases between them. CDR1 SNHLY and CDR2 FYNNEI come from the germline V gene. The chain's CDR3 is CASSERGVGEAFF. The CDR3 DNA is TGTGCCAGCAGCGAACGCGGAGTCGGTGAAGCTTTCTTT.

The chain is built from TRBV9 and TRBJ2-2; D assignment may be TRBD1 or TRBD2 (5 bases each). The V end was cut by 0 bases, the J end by 2 bases, with 17 bases between. This CDR3 has 18 residues. The germline CDR1 and CDR2 sequences are SGDLS and YYNGEE. The CDR3 nucleotides read TGTGCCAGCAGCGTAGATTTGGGGGAATCACCTAACACCGGGGAGCTGTTTTTT. This translates into CASSVDLGESPNTGELFF.

Only a few counts were recorded for this clone. The V gene is TRBV9, the J gene TRBJ2-2, with D unclear. Trimming left V 3 bases short and J 6 bases short, with 3 bases between. CDR3 size: 11 residues. The germline CDR1 and CDR2 sequences are SGDLS and YYNGEE. CDR3: CASSAPGELFF. The DNA of the CDR3 is TGTGCCAGCAGCGCCCCCGGGGAGCTGTTTTTT.

The chain couples TRBV19 to TRBJ1-2; a possible D gene is TRBD1 (5 bases). This CDR3 comprises 14 residues. V was pared by 5 bases and J by 3 bases, with 13 bases between. Germline V gene data show CDR1 as LNHDA and CDR2 as SQIVND (reference sequence). CDR3 nucleotide sequence: TGTGCCAGTAGTTACAGGTCGACCGACTATGGCTACACCTTC. Encoded protein: CASSYRSTDYGYTF.

The chain joins TRBV24-1 to TRBJ1-2; D may be TRBD1 (6 bases). Between the trimmed V and J ends, which lost 4 bases and 0 bases, there was a span of 14 bases. The CDR3 loop spans 16 amino acids. From germline, CDR1 is KGHDR and CDR2 SFDVKD. The CDR3 DNA follows: TGTGCCACCAGTGAGACTTGGACAGTCCCTAACTATGGCTACACCTTC. Protein product: CATSETWTVPNYGYTF.

The V call is TRBV12-3 or TRBV12-4, the J call TRBJ1-3; D is unclear. The V end was cut by 3 bases, the J end by 10 bases, with 7 bases between. This CDR3 contains 11 residues. The CDR3 sequence is CASSFAGTIYF. CDR3 nucleotide sequence: TGTGCCAGCAGTTTCGCAGGAACCATATATTTT.

The V and J genes are TRBV3-1 (or the pseudogene TRBV3-2) and TRBJ1-1; TRBD1 matches at 9 bases. Germline CDR1 is LGHDT and CDR2 is YNNKEL (reference sequence). The CDR3 length is 13 residues. Trimming cost V 8 bases and J 6 bases; bases outside gene matches: 7. In nucleotides, the CDR3 is TGTGCCAGCGCCGGGACAGGGCTTTCTGAAGCTTTCTTT. This sequence encodes CASAGTGLSEAFF.

The chain links TRBV6-2 or TRBV6-3 to TRBJ2-7; D remains unclear. V was cut by 6 bases and J by 2 bases, with 14 bases left in between. Per the germline V gene, CDR1 is MNHEY and CDR2 is SVGEGT. There are 14 residues in the CDR3. For the CDR3, the DNA is TGTGCCAGCAGCCATACTAATTCCCCCTACGAGCAGTACTTC. Translating it yields CASSHTNSPYEQYF.

J is TRBJ2-1 and V is TRBV7-8; D might be TRBD1 or TRBD2, each matching 6 bases. Deletions cut 5 bases from V and 2 bases from J, with 13 bases between. This CDR3 spans 15 amino acids. From germline, CDR1 is SGHVS and CDR2 FQNEAQ. The CDR3 protein is CASSRGTNTYNEQFF. CDR3 sequence (DNA): TGTGCCAGCAGCCGCGGGACAAACACCTACAATGAGCAGTTCTTC.

The chain recombines TRBV7-8 with TRBJ2-3, with 7 bases that match TRBD1. Germline loops: CDR1 SGHVS, CDR2 FQNEAQ. CDR3 length: 14 amino acids. Losses at the gene ends were 6 bases for V and 4 bases for J; bases not matched to a gene: 7. Here the CDR3 reads CASRRGQVPDTQYF. The CDR3 coding sequence is TGTGCCAGCAGGAGGGGGCAAGTGCCAGATACGCAGTATTTT. The full variable domain, its missing parts supplied by reference TRBV7-8 and TRBJ2-3, is GAGVSQSPRYKVAKRGQDVALRCDPISGHVSLFWYQQALGQGPEFLTYFQNEAQLDKSGLPSDRFFAERPEGSVSTLKIQRTQQEDSAVYLCASRRGQVPDTQYFGPGTRLTVL.

The V and J genes are TRBV4-1 and TRBJ2-7; D gene ambiguous. Germline V CDR1 and CDR2: MGHRA, YSYEKL. Trimming left V 3 bases short and J 8 bases short, with 8 bases between. The CDR3 has 11 amino acids. CDR3 sequence reads: CASSQASQQYF. DNA for the CDR3: TGCGCCAGCAGCCAGGCCAGCCAGCAGTACTTC.

This rearrangement joins TRBV25-1 to TRBJ1-1, with D possibly matching TRBD1 (5 bases). V lost 2 bases, J lost 6 bases, and 13 bases lay in between. Germline values: CDR1 MGHDK, CDR2 SYGVNS. The CDR3 spans 14 residues. CDR3 residues: CASSELRVGAEAFF. The CDR3 bases are TGTGCCAGCAGTGAACTCAGGGTTGGAGCTGAAGCTTTCTTT.

This chain connects TRBV5-1 to TRBJ2-3; D not resolved. The CDR3 extends over 13 amino acids. Germline V CDR1 and CDR2: SGHRS, YFSETQ. V shed 0 bases and J shed 6 bases, with 8 bases lying between them. The CDR3 region has the DNA TGCGCCAGCAGCTTGGTGCCATCCGATACGCAGTATTTT. Translation gives CASSLVPSDTQYF.

The chain is built from TRBV3-1 (or the pseudogene TRBV3-2) and TRBJ1-1; no definite D call. Trimming removed 4 bases from V and 2 bases from J, with 8 bases in between. Germline CDR1 is LGHDT and CDR2 is YNNKEL (reference sequence). CDR3 length: 13 amino acids. The CDR3 nucleotides are TGTGCCAGCAGCCCTGGTCTTAACACTGAAGCTTTCTTT. Its protein product is CASSPGLNTEAFF.

The chain links TRBV12-3 or TRBV12-4 to TRBJ1-2, with D unclear. Trimming stripped 3 bases from V and 6 bases from J, with 11 bases between. The CDR3 covers 13 residues. As DNA, the CDR3 is TGTGCCAGCAGTTTCGGGTTCCTCCATGGCTACACCTTC. This encodes CASSFGFLHGYTF.

The genes are TRBV5-4 and TRBJ2-1; possibly TRBD1 or TRBD2 for D (6 bases each). The germline V and J ends were trimmed by 4 bases and 4 bases, with 12 bases remaining between them. This CDR3 is 14 amino acids long. From germline, CDR1 is SGHNT and CDR2 YYREEE (reference sequence). The CDR3 nucleotides are TGTGCCAGCAGCCAGGGGACTGTATACAATGAGCAGTTCTTC. Its protein product is CASSQGTVYNEQFF.

This clone came up once. V gene TRBV3-1 (or the pseudogene TRBV3-2) combines with J gene TRBJ1-1; D remains unclear. Germline loops: CDR1 LGHDT, CDR2 YNNKEL (reference sequence). Trimming pared 1 base from V and 5 bases from J, leaving 5 bases between. The CDR3 runs to 12 residues. CDR3 sequence reads: CASSQGYTEAFF. The DNA for the CDR3 is TGTGCCAGCAGCCAAGGGTATACTGAAGCTTTCTTT.

The chain employs TRBV6-6 and TRBJ2-5, with a weak D call TRBD1 (6 bases). Germline lookup yields CDR1 MNHNY and CDR2 SVGAGI (reference sequence). The CDR3 totals 15 residues. V lost 2 bases and J 7 bases, leaving 17 bases between the germline ends. The CDR3 coding sequence is TGTGCCAGCAGTTACCGACCGACAGGCCTCGGGACCCAGTACTTC. It encodes CASSYRPTGLGTQYF.